This TCR beta chain stems from a study of T cell repertoires in cytomegalovirus infection. Overall study: Based on public TCR beta signatures, there were indications of CMV infection and of a matching HLA type. General observations from the study: Cumulative public TCR beta family frequency identified CMV carriers with the relevant HLA.

TCRdb itself ran the reads through MiXCR, one entry per CDR3 protein. The sample holds around 530,000 distinct CDR3 sequences, 15% to 20% seen once. Trimming removed 8 bases from V and 5 bases from J; junction bases left unmatched: 13. Germline loops: CDR1 SGHTA, CDR2 FQGNSA. This CDR3 spans 16 amino acids. The sample holds many counts of this clonotype. Its antigen is not known. Sequencing input: CD8+ T cells from PBMCs. The chain employs TRBV7-2 and TRBJ2-1; TRBD2 matches at 9 bases. This TCR was recovered from a human donor in good health (CMV status not recorded). Some clones in this sample may be carry-over from other donors' samples. CDR3 sequence: CASGLNPGLANNEQFF. DNA of the CDR3: TGTGCCAGCGGACTTAACCCGGGACTAGCCAACAATGAGCAGTTCTTC.